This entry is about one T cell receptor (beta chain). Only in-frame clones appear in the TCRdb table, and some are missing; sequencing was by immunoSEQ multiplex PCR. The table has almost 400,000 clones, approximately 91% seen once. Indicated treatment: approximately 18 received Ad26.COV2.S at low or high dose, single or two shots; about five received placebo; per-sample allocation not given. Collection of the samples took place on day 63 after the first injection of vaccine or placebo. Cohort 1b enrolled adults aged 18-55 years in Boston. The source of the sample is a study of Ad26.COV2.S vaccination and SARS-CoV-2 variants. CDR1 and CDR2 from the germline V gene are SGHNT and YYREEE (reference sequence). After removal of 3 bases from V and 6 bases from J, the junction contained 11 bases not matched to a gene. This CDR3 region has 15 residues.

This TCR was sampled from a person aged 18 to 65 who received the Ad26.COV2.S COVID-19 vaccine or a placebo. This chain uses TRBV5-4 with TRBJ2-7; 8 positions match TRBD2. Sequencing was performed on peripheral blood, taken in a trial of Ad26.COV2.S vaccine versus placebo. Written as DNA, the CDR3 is TGTGCCAGCAGCTCCACAGCGGGAGCCGTTCCCGAGCAGTACTTC. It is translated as CASSSTAGAVPEQYF.